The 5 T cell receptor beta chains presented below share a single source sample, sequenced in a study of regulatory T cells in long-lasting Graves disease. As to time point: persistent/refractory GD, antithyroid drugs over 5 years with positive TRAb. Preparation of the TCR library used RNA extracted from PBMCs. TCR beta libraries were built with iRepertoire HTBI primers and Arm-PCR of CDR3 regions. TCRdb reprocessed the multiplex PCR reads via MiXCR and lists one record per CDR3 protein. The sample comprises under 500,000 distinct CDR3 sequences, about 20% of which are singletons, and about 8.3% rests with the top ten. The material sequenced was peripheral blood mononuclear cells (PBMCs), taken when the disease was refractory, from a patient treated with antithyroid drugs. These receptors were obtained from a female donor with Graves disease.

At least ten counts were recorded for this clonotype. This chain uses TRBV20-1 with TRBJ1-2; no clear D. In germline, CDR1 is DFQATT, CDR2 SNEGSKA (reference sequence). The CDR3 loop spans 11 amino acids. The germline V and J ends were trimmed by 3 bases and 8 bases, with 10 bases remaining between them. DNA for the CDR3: TGCAGTGCTAGCGCGGGGATAGGCTACACCTTC. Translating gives CSASAGIGYTF.

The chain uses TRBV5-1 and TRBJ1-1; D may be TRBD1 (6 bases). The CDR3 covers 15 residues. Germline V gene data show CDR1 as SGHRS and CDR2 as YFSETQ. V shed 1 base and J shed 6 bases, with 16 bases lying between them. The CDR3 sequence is CASSLWLGARAEAFF. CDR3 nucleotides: TGCGCCAGCAGCTTGTGGTTGGGGGCGCGGGCTGAAGCTTTCTTT.

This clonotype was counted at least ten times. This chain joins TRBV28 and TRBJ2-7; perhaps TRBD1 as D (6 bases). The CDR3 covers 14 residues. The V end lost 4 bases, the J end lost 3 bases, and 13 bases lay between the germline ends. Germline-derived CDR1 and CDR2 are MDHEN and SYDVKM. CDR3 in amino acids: CASSSGQMLYEQYF. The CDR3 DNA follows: TGTGCCAGCAGTTCAGGACAGATGCTCTACGAGCAGTACTTC.

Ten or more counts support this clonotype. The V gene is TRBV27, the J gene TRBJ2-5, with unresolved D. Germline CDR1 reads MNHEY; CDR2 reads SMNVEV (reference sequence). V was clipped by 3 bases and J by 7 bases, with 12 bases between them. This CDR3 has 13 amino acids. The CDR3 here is CASSLGRPWTQYF. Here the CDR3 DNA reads TGTGCCAGCAGTTTGGGCAGGCCTTGGACCCAGTACTTC.

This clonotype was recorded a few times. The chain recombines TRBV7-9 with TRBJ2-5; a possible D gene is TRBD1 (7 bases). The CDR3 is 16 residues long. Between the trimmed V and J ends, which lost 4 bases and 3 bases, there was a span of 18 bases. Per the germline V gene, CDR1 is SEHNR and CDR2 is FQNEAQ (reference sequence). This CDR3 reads CASSSPQGRLKETQYF. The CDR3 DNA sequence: TGTGCCAGCAGCTCTCCACAGGGGAGGTTGAAAGAGACCCAGTACTTC.